Listed below are T cell receptor beta chains from one sample, sequenced in a study of cytomegalovirus exposure and HLA in healthy donors. Using immunoSEQ multiplex PCR, the repertoire was profiled, and TCRdb retains in-frame clones only, with some absent. The sample yields over 100,000 clones, roughly 82% seen once. The sample consisted of PBMCs. Receptors originate from a man aged 40-50 years in good health and CMV-seropositive. Each CDR3 is given with its conserved first and last residue. D genes are given only for firm matches. Clone size is not always given. Where it is, it says once, few, many or a class for expanded clones.

V,J,size,D,CDR3,DNA
TRBV19,TRBJ2-5,-,-,CASSMPPGGRVQETQYF,TGTGCCAGTAGTATGCCCCCCGGGGGGCGCGTCCAAGAGACCCAGTACTTC
TRBV7-3,TRBJ2-1,-,TRBD2,CASSLSGGEGYNEQFF,TGTGCCAGCAGCTTAAGCGGGGGAGAGGGCTACAATGAGCAGTTCTTC
TRBV7-6,TRBJ1-2,-,-,CASSLVGEGYTF,TGTGCCAGCAGCTTAGTAGGGGAAGGCTACACCTTC
TRBV28,TRBJ1-6,-,TRBD1,CASSFPLDRGDNSPLHF,TGTGCCAGCAGTTTCCCCCTGGACAGGGGGGATAATTCACCCCTCCACTTT
TRBV7-9,TRBJ2-7,-,-,CASRARKEAYEQYF,TGTGCCAGCAGGGCCCGGAAGGAGGCCTACGAGCAGTACTTC
TRBV2,TRBJ2-1,-,TRBD2,CASSPGTSPYNEQFF,TGTGCCAGCAGTCCCGGGACTAGCCCCTACAATGAGCAGTTCTTC
TRBV11-3,TRBJ2-7,-,-,CASTSRVREPYEQYF,TGTGCCAGCACCTCTCGTGTACGGGAGCCCTACGAGCAGTACTTC
TRBV14,TRBJ1-2,once,-,CASSQELAYGYTF,TGTGCCAGCAGCCAAGAACTCGCCTATGGCTACACCTTC
TRBV11-2,TRBJ1-6,-,-,CASSLELQGWSPLHF,TGTGCCAGCAGCTTAGAGCTGCAGGGTTGGTCACCCCTCCACTTT
TRBV19,TRBJ2-5,few,TRBD2,CASSMTSGGQETQYF,TGTGCCAGTAGTATGACTAGCGGGGGGCAAGAGACCCAGTACTTC
TRBV5-1,TRBJ2-7,-,TRBD1,CASSLADRGQYEQYF,TGCGCCAGCAGCTTGGCCGACAGGGGGCAATACGAGCAGTACTTC
TRBV18,TRBJ1-6,-,TRBD1,CASSPGQGATGSPLHF,TGTGCCAGCTCACCGGGACAGGGGGCCACCGGATCACCCCTCCACTTT
TRBV2,TRBJ2-4,-,-,CASSLLAKNIQYF,TGTGCCAGCTCGCTACTAGCCAAAAACATTCAGTACTTC
TRBV5-4,TRBJ2-2,-,TRBD1,CASSLPYRGETGELFF,TGTGCCAGCAGCTTACCATACAGGGGGGAGACCGGGGAGCTGTTTTTT
TRBV5-5,TRBJ2-7,-,TRBD1,CASRQGQGQEQISYEQYF,TGTGCCAGCAGACAAGGACAGGGTCAGGAGCAAATTTCCTACGAGCAGTACTTC
TRBV5-5,TRBJ2-7,-,TRBD2,CASSRAGGSEQYF,TGTGCCAGCAGCCGGGCGGGGGGCTCCGAGCAGTACTTC
TRBV11-3,TRBJ2-3,-,TRBD2,CASSLGLAQAQYF,TGTGCCAGCAGCCTAGGACTAGCCCAGGCGCAGTATTTT
TRBV29-1,TRBJ1-5,-,-,CSVEVRGSNQPQHF,TGCAGCGTTGAAGTAAGGGGGAGCAATCAGCCCCAGCATTTT
TRBV7-2,TRBJ2-5,few,-,CASSQRNQITGFGETQYF,TGTGCCAGCAGCCAAAGAAATCAAATCACAGGGTTTGGAGAGACCCAGTACTTC
TRBV30,TRBJ2-7,-,-,CAWSAFSYEQYF,TGTGCCTGGAGTGCCTTCAGTTACGAGCAGTACTTC
TRBV4-1,TRBJ1-1,-,-,CASSQGWAGGYTEAFF,TGCGCCAGCAGCCAAGGTTGGGCGGGAGGGTACACTGAAGCTTTCTTT
TRBV7-8,TRBJ1-6,-,-,CASSPRLGQSSYNSPLHF,TGTGCCAGCAGCCCCAGACTGGGTCAAAGCTCCTATAATTCACCCCTCCACTTT
TRBV5-1,TRBJ2-5,-,TRBD1,CASSSPGGLGHQETQYF,TGCGCCAGCAGCTCCCCAGGGGGCCTAGGGCATCAAGAGACCCAGTACTTC
TRBV7-6,TRBJ1-1,-,TRBD1,CASSRDSLNTEAFF,TGTGCCAGCAGTAGGGACAGTCTGAACACTGAAGCTTTCTTT
TRBV5-1,TRBJ2-5,-,TRBD2,CASSWAGSAGGTETQYF,TGCGCCAGCAGCTGGGCGGGATCGGCGGGGGGTACAGAGACCCAGTACTTC
TRBV29-1,TRBJ1-1,-,TRBD1,CSVLFLRQGEAFF,TGCAGCGTTTTATTCCTGCGACAGGGAGAAGCTTTCTTT
TRBV6-5,TRBJ1-3,-,-,CASRGETVYTIYF,TGTGCCAGCAGAGGGGAAACAGTTTACACCATATATTTT
TRBV11-2,TRBJ2-3,-,TRBD1,CASRARGRDTQYF,TGTGCCAGCAGAGCAAGGGGGCGCGATACGCAGTATTTT
TRBV19,TRBJ2-7,-,TRBD1,CASSVRHRGIEQYF,TGTGCCAGTAGTGTTCGTCACAGGGGGATCGAGCAGTACTTC
TRBV18,TRBJ2-2,-,TRBD1,CASSLGTGPSTGELFF,TGTGCCAGCTCACTCGGGACAGGGCCGTCCACCGGGGAGCTGTTTTTT
TRBV25-1,TRBJ1-5,-,-,CASSDGGLTGTLQPQHF,TGTGCCAGCAGTGATGGGGGTTTAACAGGGACGCTGCAGCCCCAGCATTTT
TRBV5-1,TRBJ2-4,-,TRBD1,CASSAGDRGLAKNIQYF,TGCGCCAGCAGCGCGGGGGACAGGGGACTAGCCAAAAACATTCAGTACTTC
TRBV28,TRBJ2-7,-,-,CASSTNYEQYF,TGTGCCAGCAGTACTAACTACGAGCAGTACTTC
TRBV6-4,TRBJ2-1,-,TRBD1,CASSEVPGTGGDEQFF,TGTGCCAGCAGTGAGGTTCCGGGGACAGGGGGCGATGAGCAGTTCTTC
TRBV6-1,TRBJ1-1,-,-,CASINVPGEDTEAFF,TGTGCCAGCATCAACGTTCCGGGGGAGGACACTGAAGCTTTCTTT
TRBV18,TRBJ2-7,-,-,CASSLRGQLNSYEQYF,TGTGCCAGCTCACTTCGCGGACAGCTCAACTCCTACGAGCAGTACTTC
TRBV5-6,TRBJ2-3,-,TRBD2,CASSLVASGGRTDTQYF,TGTGCCAGCAGCTTGGTGGCTAGCGGGGGGCGCACAGATACGCAGTATTTT
TRBV7-8,TRBJ2-6,-,TRBD1,CASSRGTVYLSGANVLTF,TGTGCCAGCAGCAGAGGGACAGTTTACCTCTCTGGGGCCAACGTCCTGACTTTC
TRBV19,TRBJ2-3,-,-,CASSIALVRAGPDTQYF,TGTGCCAGTAGTATAGCCCTCGTCAGGGCCGGCCCAGATACGCAGTATTTT
TRBV7-6,TRBJ2-3,-,TRBD1,CASTPGTGLSTDTQYF,TGTGCCAGCACCCCCGGGACAGGGCTGAGCACAGATACGCAGTATTTT
TRBV5-1,TRBJ2-7,-,-,CASSIRQSPSSEQYF,TGCGCCAGCAGCATACGACAGAGCCCCAGTAGCGAGCAGTACTTC
TRBV19,TRBJ2-1,-,TRBD2,CASSPWTSGANEQFF,TGTGCCAGTAGTCCTTGGACTAGCGGAGCTAATGAGCAGTTCTTC
TRBV6-5,TRBJ2-5,-,TRBD1,CASSGTGRSQETQYF,TGTGCCAGCAGTGGGACAGGGCGATCCCAAGAGACCCAGTACTTC
TRBV18,TRBJ2-7,once,TRBD1,CASSLPVYRDRAYEQYF,TGTGCCAGCTCACTTCCGGTTTACCGGGACAGGGCCTACGAGCAGTACTTC
TRBV7-8,TRBJ1-6,-,-,CASTDTNSPLHF,TGTGCCAGCACTGACACAAATTCACCCCTCCACTTT
TRBV5-4,TRBJ2-5,-,-,CASSLAGSMETQYF,TGTGCCAGCAGCTTGGCTGGTAGCATGGAGACCCAGTACTTC
TRBV6-6,TRBJ1-2,once,-,CASTDHSLNYGYTF,TGTGCCAGCACTGACCACAGCCTGAACTATGGCTACACCTTC
TRBV9,TRBJ2-2,once,TRBD2,CASSISGGAGNTGELFF,TGTGCCAGCAGCATTAGCGGGGGGGCCGGGAACACCGGGGAGCTGTTTTTT
TRBV28,TRBJ2-1,-,-,CASSSETYNEQFF,TGTGCCAGCAGTTCTGAGACCTACAATGAGCAGTTCTTC
TRBV6-4,TRBJ2-1,-,TRBD1,CASSARTGNNEQFF,TGTGCCAGCAGTGCTAGGACAGGGAACAATGAGCAGTTCTTC